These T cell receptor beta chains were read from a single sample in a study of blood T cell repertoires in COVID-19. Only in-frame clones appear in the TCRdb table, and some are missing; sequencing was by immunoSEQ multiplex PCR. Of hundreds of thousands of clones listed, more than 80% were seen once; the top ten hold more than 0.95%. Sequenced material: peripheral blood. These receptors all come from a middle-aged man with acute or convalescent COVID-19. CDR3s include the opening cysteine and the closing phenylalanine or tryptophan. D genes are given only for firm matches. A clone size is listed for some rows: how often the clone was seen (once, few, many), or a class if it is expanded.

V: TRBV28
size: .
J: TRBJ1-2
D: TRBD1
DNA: TGTGCCAGCAGAGACGGGACAGGGGGCCGCTACACCTTC
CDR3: CASRDGTGGRYTF

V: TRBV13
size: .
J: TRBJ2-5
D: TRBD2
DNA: TGTGCCAGCAGCTTCCAAGCGGGGGGCGAAGAGACCCAGTACTTC
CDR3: CASSFQAGGEETQYF

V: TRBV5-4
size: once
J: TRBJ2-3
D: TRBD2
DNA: TGTGCCAGCAGTCCCGGGACTAGCGCTTACACAGATACGCAGTATTTT
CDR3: CASSPGTSAYTDTQYF

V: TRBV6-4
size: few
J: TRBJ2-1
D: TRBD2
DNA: TGTGCCAGCAGTGAAGGACTAGACTACAATGAGCAGTTCTTC
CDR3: CASSEGLDYNEQFF

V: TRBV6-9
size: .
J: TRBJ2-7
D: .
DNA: TGTGCCAGCACCCTTTACGAGCAGTACTTC
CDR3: CASTLYEQYF

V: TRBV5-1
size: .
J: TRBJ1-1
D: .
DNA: TGCGCCAGCAGCTTGGAAGAGGAAGCTTTCTTT
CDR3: CASSLEEEAFF

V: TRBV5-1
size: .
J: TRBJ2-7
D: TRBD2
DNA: TGCGCCAGCAGCTTGAGCCCTAGCGGGGGGCTCTTGAGCTCCTACGAGCAGTACTTC
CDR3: CASSLSPSGGLLSSYEQYF

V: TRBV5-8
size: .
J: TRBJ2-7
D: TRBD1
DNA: TGTGCCAGCAGCGTCGGACAGGGGCGCGAGCAGTACTTC
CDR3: CASSVGQGREQYF

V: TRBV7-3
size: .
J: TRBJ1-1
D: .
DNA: TGTGCCAGCAGCGATAATAAGTCCCGGTTCACTGAAGCTTTCTTT
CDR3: CASSDNKSRFTEAFF

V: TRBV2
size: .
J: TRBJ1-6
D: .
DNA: TGTGCCAGCAGTGGAGGTAATTCACCCCTCCACTTT
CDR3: CASSGGNSPLHF

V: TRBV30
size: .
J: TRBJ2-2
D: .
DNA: TGTGCCTGGGAGGGTGCCGGGGAGCTGTTTTTT
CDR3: CAWEGAGELFF

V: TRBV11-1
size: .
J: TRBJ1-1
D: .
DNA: TGTGCCAGCAGCTTAGATACAGGGAACACTGAAGCTTTCTTT
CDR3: CASSLDTGNTEAFF

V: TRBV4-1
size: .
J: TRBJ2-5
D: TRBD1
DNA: TGCGCCAGCAGCCCCCGACAGGGGGCGGAGACCCAGTACTTC
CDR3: CASSPRQGAETQYF

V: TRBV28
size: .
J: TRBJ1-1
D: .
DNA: TGTGCCAGCGGAACAGACACCCGGTTTGAAGCTTTCTTT
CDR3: CASGTDTRFEAFF

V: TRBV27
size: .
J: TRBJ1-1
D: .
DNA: TGTGCCAGCAGTTTATATTCAGGGAACACTGAAGCTTTCTTT
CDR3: CASSLYSGNTEAFF

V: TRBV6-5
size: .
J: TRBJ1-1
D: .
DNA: TGTGCCAGCAGCAGTGGTGTAGAAGCTTTCTTT
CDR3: CASSSGVEAFF

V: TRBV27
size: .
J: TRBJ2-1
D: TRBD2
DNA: TGTGCCAGCACCCCAATGGGGACTAGCGGGGGGCGTGAGCAGTTCTTC
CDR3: CASTPMGTSGGREQFF

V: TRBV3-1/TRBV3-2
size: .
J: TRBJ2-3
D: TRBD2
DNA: TGTGCCAGCAGCCACCTTGCTAGCGGCGGCACAGATACGCAGTATTTT
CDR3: CASSHLASGGTDTQYF

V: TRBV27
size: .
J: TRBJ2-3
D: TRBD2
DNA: TGTGCCAGCAGTTTATCCCCCGGGACTAGCGGGAGAAGGGATACGCAGTATTTT
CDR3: CASSLSPGTSGRRDTQYF

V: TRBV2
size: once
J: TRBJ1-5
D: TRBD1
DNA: TGTGCCAGCAGGGCGCGGACAGGGGGTCAGCCCCAGCATTTT
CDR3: CASRARTGGQPQHF

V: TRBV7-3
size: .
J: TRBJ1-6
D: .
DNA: TGTGCCAGCAGCCTTGGGACTCTCGCTTCACCCCTCCACTTT
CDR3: CASSLGTLASPLHF

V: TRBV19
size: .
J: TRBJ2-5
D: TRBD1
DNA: TGTGCCAGTAGGAATACAGGGGTTGGCGGGGAGACCCAGTACTTC
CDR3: CASRNTGVGGETQYF

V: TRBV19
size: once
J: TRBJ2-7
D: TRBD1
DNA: TGTGCCAGTAGTATATCCCGAACAGGGGCTATTTACGAGCAGTACTTC
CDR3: CASSISRTGAIYEQYF

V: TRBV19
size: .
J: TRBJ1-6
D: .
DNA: TGTGCCAGTAGTACGGCGGGTGCAAATTCACCCCTCCACTTT
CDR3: CASSTAGANSPLHF

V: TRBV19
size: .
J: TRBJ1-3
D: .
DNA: TGTGCCAGTAGCCCCTCCGACACCTCTGGAAACACCATATATTTT
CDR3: CASSPSDTSGNTIYF

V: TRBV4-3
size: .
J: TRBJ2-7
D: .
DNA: TGCGCCAGCAGCCAAGATAGGGGCTTCTACGAGCAGTACTTC
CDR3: CASSQDRGFYEQYF

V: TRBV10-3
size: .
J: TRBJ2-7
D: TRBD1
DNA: TGTGCCATCAGTGAACTCGACAGGGGCTACGAGCAGTACTTC
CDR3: CAISELDRGYEQYF

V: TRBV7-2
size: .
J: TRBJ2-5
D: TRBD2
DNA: TGTGCCAGCAGTTTAGATCTAGCGGGGGGGCCGGGCGAAGAGACCCAGTACTTC
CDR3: CASSLDLAGGPGEETQYF

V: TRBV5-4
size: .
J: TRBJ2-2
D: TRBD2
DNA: TGTGCCAGCAGCTTGGTCCTAGCGGCTAACACCGGGGAGCTGTTTTTT
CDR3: CASSLVLAANTGELFF

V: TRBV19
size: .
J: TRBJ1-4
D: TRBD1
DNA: TGTGCCAGTAGTACGCGGGACAGGGGATTGTTTTTT
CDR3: CASSTRDRGLFF

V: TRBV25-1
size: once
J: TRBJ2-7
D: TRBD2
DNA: TGTGCCAGCAGCGGGGGGGGGACTCGATCCTACGAGCAGTACTTC
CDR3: CASSGGGTRSYEQYF

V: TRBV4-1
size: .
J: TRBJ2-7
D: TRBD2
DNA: TGCGCCAGCAGCCAAGGACTAGCGGGCTACGAGCAGTACTTC
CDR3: CASSQGLAGYEQYF

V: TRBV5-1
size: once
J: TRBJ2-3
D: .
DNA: TGCGCCAGCAGCTTGGTCTCTGGGCCTAGCGGCACAGATACGCAGTATTTT
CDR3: CASSLVSGPSGTDTQYF

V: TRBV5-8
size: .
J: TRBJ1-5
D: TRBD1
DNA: TGTGCCAGCAGCTTTGACAGGGACAGCAATCAGCCCCAGCATTTT
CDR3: CASSFDRDSNQPQHF

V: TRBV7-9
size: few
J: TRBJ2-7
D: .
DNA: TGTGCCAGCAGCCGGACAGCGACCTACGAGCAGTACTTC
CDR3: CASSRTATYEQYF

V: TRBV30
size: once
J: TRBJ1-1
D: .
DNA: TGTGCCTGGGGCCAGGGCGTCGGGACTGAAGCTTTCTTT
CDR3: CAWGQGVGTEAFF

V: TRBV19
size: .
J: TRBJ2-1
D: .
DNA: TGTGCCAGTAGCCGGAGGGAAGAGCAGTTCTTC
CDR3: CASSRREEQFF

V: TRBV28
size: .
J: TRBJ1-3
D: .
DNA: TGTGCCAGCACCAAGAGGGGGACAAGTCCCTCCGGAAACACCATATATTTT
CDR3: CASTKRGTSPSGNTIYF